The rows below give T cell receptor beta chains drawn from one sample of a study of cytomegalovirus exposure and HLA in healthy donors. Using immunoSEQ multiplex PCR, the repertoire was profiled, and TCRdb retains in-frame clones only, with some absent. The sample consists of 100,000 to 120,000 clones, around four fifths of them appearing once. The material sequenced was PBMCs. Receptors originate from a woman aged 40 to 49 in good health and CMV-seropositive. CDR3s include the opening cysteine and the closing phenylalanine or tryptophan. D genes are given only for firm matches. Only part of the rows carry a size: once, few, many, or a class if the clone is expanded.

few,.,TRBV29-1,TRBJ2-5,CSIRGAVETQYF,TGCAGCATCCGGGGTGCAGTGGAGACCCAGTACTTC
.,.,TRBV29-1,TRBJ2-7,CSGHNEQYF,TGCAGCGGACATAACGAGCAGTACTTC
.,.,TRBV18,TRBJ1-2,CASSEGLSGYTF,TGTGCCAGCTCAGAGGGTTTAAGTGGCTACACCTTC
.,TRBD1,TRBV5-1,TRBJ2-1,CASSLGQGDGIEQFF,TGCGCCAGCAGCTTGGGACAGGGGGACGGGATTGAGCAGTTCTTC
.,.,TRBV7-2,TRBJ2-2,CASSRDTNTGELFF,TGTGCCAGCAGTCGGGACACGAACACCGGGGAGCTGTTTTTT
.,.,TRBV6-1,TRBJ1-1,CASSSGILTEAFF,TGTGCCAGCAGTTCAGGGATTTTAACTGAAGCTTTCTTT
.,TRBD1,TRBV29-1,TRBJ1-5,CSAGALVGPGGEDSNQPQHF,TGCAGCGCAGGGGCCCTGGTTGGGCCAGGGGGAGAAGATAGCAATCAGCCCCAGCATTTT
.,.,TRBV20-1,TRBJ2-3,CSARGGDTQYF,TGCAGTGCTAGAGGCGGGGATACGCAGTATTTT
.,.,TRBV5-1,TRBJ2-5,CASSLLGGQETQYF,TGCGCCAGCAGCTTGCTCGGCGGCCAAGAGACCCAGTACTTC
.,.,TRBV5-6,TRBJ1-6,CASSLGWTNSPLHF,TGTGCCAGCAGCTTGGGTTGGACAAATTCACCCCTCCACTTT
.,.,TRBV10-3,TRBJ1-1,CAISGGSRRDTEAFF,TGTGCCATCAGTGGGGGATCTAGGAGGGACACTGAAGCTTTCTTT
once,.,TRBV15,TRBJ2-7,CATSRGTTYEQYF,TGTGCCACCAGCAGAGGTACCACCTACGAGCAGTACTTC
.,.,TRBV5-1,TRBJ2-7,CASSLYSYEQYF,TGCGCCAGCAGTCTTTACTCCTACGAGCAGTACTTC
few,TRBD1,TRBV5-4,TRBJ1-6,CASRSDRISSPLHF,TGTGCCAGCAGATCGGACAGGATTTCTTCACCCCTCCACTTT
few,.,TRBV18,TRBJ2-3,CASSPSITDTQYF,TGTGCCAGCTCACCCTCTATCACAGATACGCAGTATTTT
few,.,TRBV18,TRBJ2-3,CASSLTLGIHTQYF,TGTGCCAGCTCACTGACCCTAGGTATACATACGCAGTATTTT
.,.,TRBV28,TRBJ1-2,CASSRHGPNYGYTF,TGTGCCAGCAGTAGACACGGTCCTAACTATGGCTACACCTTC
.,TRBD2,TRBV10-1,TRBJ2-1,CASSPAGEYNEQFF,TGCGCCAGCAGTCCAGCGGGGGAATACAATGAGCAGTTCTTC
.,.,TRBV28,TRBJ2-3,CASRLTGSYVGTQYF,TGTGCCAGCAGATTGACCGGGAGCTACGTCGGTACGCAGTATTTT
few,.,TRBV28,TRBJ1-6,CASSSQGPGDSPLHF,TGTGCCAGCAGTTCTCAGGGTCCAGGAGATTCACCCCTCCACTTT
.,TRBD2,TRBV5-6,TRBJ2-1,CASSWGRTSGLEQFF,TGTGCCAGCAGCTGGGGCCGGACTAGCGGTCTTGAGCAGTTCTTC
.,.,TRBV6-5,TRBJ2-7,CASSTPGAYRGEQYF,TGTGCCAGCAGTACACCAGGGGCTTATCGTGGTGAGCAGTACTTC
.,TRBD1,TRBV4-1,TRBJ1-3,CASSRTGGPGNTIYF,TGCGCCAGCAGCCGGACAGGGGGTCCTGGAAACACCATATATTTT
.,.,TRBV5-6,TRBJ1-2,CASSLVDSRYGYTF,TGTGCCAGCAGCTTGGTGGACAGCCGCTATGGCTACACCTTC
.,.,TRBV5-1,TRBJ2-7,CASSLGGASDEQYF,TGCGCCAGCAGCTTAGGGGGGGCGTCTGACGAGCAGTACTTC
.,.,TRBV4-1,TRBJ1-2,CASSQGQNTNYGYTF,TGCGCCAGCAGCCAAGGACAGAATACGAACTATGGCTACACCTTC
.,.,TRBV5-4,TRBJ2-1,CASSGLVVGREQFF,TGTGCCAGCAGCGGGCTTGTGGTGGGTCGAGAGCAGTTCTTC
few,.,TRBV11-2,TRBJ2-7,CASSLSGVGHF,TGTGCCAGCAGCTTATCGGGGGTCGGGCACTTC
.,TRBD2,TRBV7-8,TRBJ2-1,CASSLRTSGYNEQFF,TGTGCCAGCAGCCTCCGGACTAGCGGATACAATGAGCAGTTCTTC
.,.,TRBV5-1,TRBJ1-4,CASSFTGRANEKLFF,TGCGCCAGCAGCTTTACAGGGCGCGCTAATGAAAAACTGTTTTTT
.,TRBD2,TRBV28,TRBJ2-3,CASSLTSGGPTDTQYF,TGTGCCAGCAGTCTAACTAGCGGGGGGCCCACAGATACGCAGTATTTT